This is a list of T cell receptor beta chains from one sample in a study of cytomegalovirus exposure and HLA in healthy donors. Clones were sequenced by immunoSEQ multiplex PCR, and TCRdb holds only the in-frame ones, with some missing. The sample comprises roughly 160,000 clones, approximately 81% of which are singletons, and 2% to 3% rests with the top ten. Sequenced input: PBMCs. Receptors were obtained from a female donor in good health and CMV-seronegative. Both conserved end residues are part of each CDR3. Fields, in order: V gene, J gene, clone size, D gene, CDR3 DNA, CDR3 protein. D genes are given only for firm matches. Size tells how often a clone was seen (once, few, many) or the class of an expanded clone, and some rows leave it out.

v_call: TRBV7-3
j_call: TRBJ1-1
clone_size: NA
d_call: TRBD1
cdr3_nt: TGTGCCAGCAGCTCAGGGCCCAGGGGGGCTGAAGCTTTCTTT
cdr3_aa: CASSSGPRGAEAFF

v_call: TRBV11-2
j_call: TRBJ2-3
clone_size: few
d_call: NA
cdr3_nt: TGTGCCAGCAGCTCGGGTCCGGAACTCACAGATACGCAGTATTTT
cdr3_aa: CASSSGPELTDTQYF

v_call: TRBV7-9
j_call: TRBJ1-5
clone_size: NA
d_call: TRBD1
cdr3_nt: TGTGCCAGCAGCTTAGATTCAGGGGGCTCGCCCCAGCATTTT
cdr3_aa: CASSLDSGGSPQHF

v_call: TRBV11-3
j_call: TRBJ1-3
clone_size: few
d_call: NA
cdr3_nt: TGTGCCAGCAGCTTAACGGCAGGCTCTGGAAACACCATATATTTT
cdr3_aa: CASSLTAGSGNTIYF

v_call: TRBV30
j_call: TRBJ1-2
clone_size: once
d_call: TRBD1
cdr3_nt: TGTGCCTGGAGTGTACAGGGGGCGCGGGGCTACACCTTC
cdr3_aa: CAWSVQGARGYTF

v_call: TRBV15
j_call: TRBJ1-1
clone_size: few
d_call: NA
cdr3_nt: TGTGCCACCAGCAGAGATCGGGGGACGAGGGCTGAAGCTTTCTTT
cdr3_aa: CATSRDRGTRAEAFF

v_call: TRBV4-1
j_call: TRBJ2-4
clone_size: NA
d_call: TRBD2
cdr3_nt: TGCGCCAGCTCCCGGGAGGGGGGAGTTAAAAACATTCAGTACTTC
cdr3_aa: CASSREGGVKNIQYF

v_call: TRBV7-3
j_call: TRBJ2-1
clone_size: NA
d_call: TRBD2
cdr3_nt: TGTGCCAGCAGCCCTAAAGCTAGCGGGAGCTCCTACAATGAGCAGTTCTTC
cdr3_aa: CASSPKASGSSYNEQFF

v_call: TRBV9
j_call: TRBJ2-1
clone_size: once
d_call: NA
cdr3_nt: TGTGCCAGCACTCGGGGGGACACCTCCTACAATGAGCAGTTCTTC
cdr3_aa: CASTRGDTSYNEQFF

v_call: TRBV5-1
j_call: TRBJ2-1
clone_size: NA
d_call: TRBD2
cdr3_nt: TGCGCCAGCAGCTGGGGACTAGCGGGGGACAATGAGCAGTTCTTC
cdr3_aa: CASSWGLAGDNEQFF

v_call: TRBV5-5
j_call: TRBJ2-7
clone_size: NA
d_call: TRBD1
cdr3_nt: TGTGCCAGCAGCTTGCAGCAGGGGGTCCCTGGGGAGCAGTACTTC
cdr3_aa: CASSLQQGVPGEQYF

v_call: TRBV5-1
j_call: TRBJ2-1
clone_size: few
d_call: TRBD2
cdr3_nt: TGCGCCAGCAGCTTGGTCGCTAGCGGGAGTAATGAGCAGTTCTTC
cdr3_aa: CASSLVASGSNEQFF

v_call: TRBV11-2
j_call: TRBJ2-5
clone_size: NA
d_call: NA
cdr3_nt: TGTGCCAGCAGCGCCGGGGAGACCCAGTACTTC
cdr3_aa: CASSAGETQYF

v_call: TRBV6-5
j_call: TRBJ1-2
clone_size: few
d_call: TRBD1
cdr3_nt: TGTGCCAGCAGACTAAACAGGGGGCGGGATGGCTACACCTTC
cdr3_aa: CASRLNRGRDGYTF

v_call: TRBV7-9
j_call: TRBJ2-1
clone_size: NA
d_call: TRBD2
cdr3_nt: TGTGCCAGCAGGACCGAGACTAGCGGTTACAATGAGCAGTTCTTC
cdr3_aa: CASRTETSGYNEQFF

v_call: TRBV5-1
j_call: TRBJ2-1
clone_size: once
d_call: NA
cdr3_nt: TGCGCCAGCAGCCCTAGACTAGGGTACAATGAGCAGTTCTTC
cdr3_aa: CASSPRLGYNEQFF

v_call: TRBV28
j_call: TRBJ2-7
clone_size: NA
d_call: TRBD1
cdr3_nt: TGTGCCAGCAGTACCGGACAGGGCTACCTCTACGAGCAGTACTTC
cdr3_aa: CASSTGQGYLYEQYF

v_call: TRBV27
j_call: TRBJ2-1
clone_size: NA
d_call: NA
cdr3_nt: TGTGCCACCCAAACAGGTTCCTACAATGAGCAGTTCTTC
cdr3_aa: CATQTGSYNEQFF

v_call: TRBV7-3
j_call: TRBJ1-2
clone_size: NA
d_call: NA
cdr3_nt: TGTGCCAGCAGCTTAACGATGGGAGATGGCTACACCTTC
cdr3_aa: CASSLTMGDGYTF

v_call: TRBV4-1
j_call: TRBJ2-5
clone_size: NA
d_call: NA
cdr3_nt: TGCGCCAGCAGCCAAGTAGGGAGGGGGGGGGCGAAAGAGACCCAGTACTTC
cdr3_aa: CASSQVGRGGAKETQYF

v_call: TRBV7-8
j_call: TRBJ2-7
clone_size: once
d_call: NA
cdr3_nt: TGTGCCAGCAGCTTAGTTCTGGGGGCAAAATCCTACGAGCAGTACTTC
cdr3_aa: CASSLVLGAKSYEQYF

v_call: TRBV7-2
j_call: TRBJ2-3
clone_size: once
d_call: NA
cdr3_nt: TGTGCCAGCAGCTTACGTGGCGGGGTAGGCGCAGATACGCAGTATTTT
cdr3_aa: CASSLRGGVGADTQYF

v_call: TRBV19
j_call: TRBJ2-7
clone_size: NA
d_call: TRBD2
cdr3_nt: TGTGCCAGTAGTATCGCTAGCGGCTCCTACGAGCAGTACTTC
cdr3_aa: CASSIASGSYEQYF

v_call: TRBV28
j_call: TRBJ2-5
clone_size: NA
d_call: TRBD2
cdr3_nt: TGTGCCAGCAGTCCGTCTAGCGGGAGAATAGGAGAGACCCAGTACTTC
cdr3_aa: CASSPSSGRIGETQYF

v_call: TRBV9
j_call: TRBJ2-3
clone_size: few
d_call: NA
cdr3_nt: TGTGCCAGCAGCGCCCAGAGAGGGCTTACAGATACGCAGTATTTT
cdr3_aa: CASSAQRGLTDTQYF

v_call: TRBV30
j_call: TRBJ2-7
clone_size: NA
d_call: TRBD1
cdr3_nt: TGTGCCTGGAGAAACAGGGGGCGCTCCTACGAGCAGTACTTC
cdr3_aa: CAWRNRGRSYEQYF

v_call: TRBV28
j_call: TRBJ1-3
clone_size: NA
d_call: NA
cdr3_nt: TGTGCCAGCAGTTTACCCCAACAGGGTTACACCATATATTTT
cdr3_aa: CASSLPQQGYTIYF

v_call: TRBV27
j_call: TRBJ2-7
clone_size: NA
d_call: TRBD1
cdr3_nt: TGTGCCAGCAGTTCGCGGTCGACAGGGGTTCTCGAGCAGTACTTC
cdr3_aa: CASSSRSTGVLEQYF

v_call: TRBV4-2
j_call: TRBJ1-5
clone_size: NA
d_call: NA
cdr3_nt: TGTGCCAGCAGCCAAGGGGGCGGGGAAGAGGATCAGCCCCAGCATTTT
cdr3_aa: CASSQGGGEEDQPQHF

v_call: TRBV4-2
j_call: TRBJ2-3
clone_size: NA
d_call: TRBD2
cdr3_nt: TGTGCCAGCAGGACAGCGGGGGGGCACCCAGATACGCAGTATTTT
cdr3_aa: CASRTAGGHPDTQYF

v_call: TRBV7-2
j_call: TRBJ2-1
clone_size: NA
d_call: TRBD2
cdr3_nt: TGTGCCAGCAGCTTAGGTAGGTGGGGGGGCTACAATGAGCAGTTCTTC
cdr3_aa: CASSLGRWGGYNEQFF

v_call: TRBV10-3
j_call: TRBJ2-7
clone_size: NA
d_call: TRBD2
cdr3_nt: TGTGCCATCAGTGGGAAGTCTAGCGGGATTGCCTACGAGCAGTACTTC
cdr3_aa: CAISGKSSGIAYEQYF

v_call: TRBV12-5
j_call: TRBJ1-1
clone_size: few
d_call: NA
cdr3_nt: TGTGCTAGTGGTTCTCCTCTTTCTCTAGCTCTGAACACTGAAGCTTTCTTT
cdr3_aa: CASGSPLSLALNTEAFF

v_call: TRBV19
j_call: TRBJ2-1
clone_size: NA
d_call: TRBD2
cdr3_nt: TGTGCCAGCGAAAATAGCGGGAGGGGGTACAATGAGCAGTTCTTC
cdr3_aa: CASENSGRGYNEQFF

v_call: TRBV5-6
j_call: TRBJ1-1
clone_size: NA
d_call: NA
cdr3_nt: TGTGCCAGCAGCCCCCGTTTAAACACTGAAGCTTTCTTT
cdr3_aa: CASSPRLNTEAFF

v_call: TRBV29-1
j_call: TRBJ1-1
clone_size: NA
d_call: NA
cdr3_nt: TGCAGCGTGGAGGACCGGCGCGAGCGTATGAACACTGAAGCTTTCTTT
cdr3_aa: CSVEDRRERMNTEAFF

v_call: TRBV5-1
j_call: TRBJ2-7
clone_size: NA
d_call: TRBD2
cdr3_nt: TGCGCCAGCAGGAGCGGGACCAAGGGCAGATACGAGCAGTACTTC
cdr3_aa: CASRSGTKGRYEQYF

v_call: TRBV5-1
j_call: TRBJ2-2
clone_size: few
d_call: NA
cdr3_nt: TGCGCCAGCAGCTTATCGGGGAACACCGGGGAGCTGTTTTTT
cdr3_aa: CASSLSGNTGELFF

v_call: TRBV19
j_call: TRBJ1-4
clone_size: NA
d_call: NA
cdr3_nt: TGTGCCAGTAGTATAACCCTAAATGAAAAACTGTTTTTT
cdr3_aa: CASSITLNEKLFF

v_call: TRBV14
j_call: TRBJ1-1
clone_size: NA
d_call: NA
cdr3_nt: TGTGCCAGCAGCCCCCCATACCGCCGGGAAGCTTTCTTT
cdr3_aa: CASSPPYRREAFF

v_call: TRBV7-2
j_call: TRBJ1-5
clone_size: NA
d_call: TRBD1
cdr3_nt: TGTGCCAGCAGCTCGACAGGGGGAGGACCCCAGCATTTT
cdr3_aa: CASSSTGGGPQHF

v_call: TRBV10-3
j_call: TRBJ2-7
clone_size: NA
d_call: NA
cdr3_nt: TGTGCCATCAGTGGGGGAGGCAGCTCCTACGAGCAGTACTTC
cdr3_aa: CAISGGGSSYEQYF

v_call: TRBV11-2
j_call: TRBJ2-3
clone_size: NA
d_call: NA
cdr3_nt: TGTGCCAGCAGCACCTCCGGCGGCCGGGATACGCAGTATTTT
cdr3_aa: CASSTSGGRDTQYF

v_call: TRBV11-2
j_call: TRBJ2-1
clone_size: few
d_call: TRBD2
cdr3_nt: TGTGCCAGCAGCTTAGAGGGACTAGCGGGCTACAATGAGCAGTTCTTC
cdr3_aa: CASSLEGLAGYNEQFF

v_call: TRBV11-2
j_call: TRBJ1-4
clone_size: NA
d_call: NA
cdr3_nt: TGTGCCAGCAGCTTATTTGCTACAACTAATGAAAAACTGTTTTTT
cdr3_aa: CASSLFATTNEKLFF

v_call: TRBV19
j_call: TRBJ2-2
clone_size: NA
d_call: TRBD1
cdr3_nt: TGTGCCAGTAGTACGTCCGGGACAGGGACGGGGGAGCTGTTTTTT
cdr3_aa: CASSTSGTGTGELFF

v_call: TRBV5-1
j_call: TRBJ1-1
clone_size: NA
d_call: NA
cdr3_nt: TGCGCCAGCAGCTTGGGGGGACACCTGAACACTGAAGCTTTCTTT
cdr3_aa: CASSLGGHLNTEAFF